The 7 T cell receptor beta chains reported below all come from one sample, sequenced in a study of T-cell reconstitution after alpha-beta-depleted transplantation in children. A TCRbeta library incorporating unique molecular identifiers was prepared. TCRdb fed the PCR reads into MiXCR, producing one record per CDR3 protein. There are some 350,000 distinct CDR3 sequences in the sample; 15% to 20% occur only once, and roughly two fifths lies in the top ten. The sequencing here drew on PBMCs, mostly from graft donor cells, taken 360 days after TCRalphabeta/CD19-depleted stem cell transplant. All receptors derive from a male patient aged 2 to 10 who had a stem cell transplant for acute lymphoblastic leukemia, so the T cells may come from the graft donor.

This clonotype was picked up a small number of times. The chain uses TRBV10-3 and TRBJ1-1; TRBD1 matches 10 bases. CDR1 and CDR2 from the germline V gene are ENHRY and SYGVKD. V lost 6 bases, J lost 6 bases, and 13 bases stayed unmatched. This CDR3 spans 16 amino acids. CDR3 region: CAISPQMTGGLAEAFF. Here the CDR3 DNA reads TGTGCCATCAGCCCCCAAATGACAGGGGGCCTCGCTGAAGCTTTCTTT.

This clonotype was recorded once. V usage is TRBV20-1 and J usage is TRBJ2-7; the match to TRBD2 covers 7 bases. J lost 3 bases, V lost 0 bases, and 17 bases had no gene match. The germline V gene encodes CDR1 DFQATT and CDR2 SNEGSKA (reference sequence). The CDR3 covers 18 residues. The DNA for the CDR3 is TGCAGTGCTAGAGATCGGTACCACCTTCCAGCGGGAATCTACGAGCAGTACTTC. Translated, it gives CSARDRYHLPAGIYEQYF.

In this sample, this clonotype turned up a few times. The CDR3 coding sequence is TGTGCCTGGAGTTCTACAGGCGGCCCTCAGTTCTTC. Its translation: CAWSSTGGPQFF. The chain uses TRBV30 and TRBJ2-1, with D possibly being TRBD1 (5 bases). The V end lost 2 bases, the J end lost 13 bases, and 15 bases lay between the germline ends. This CDR3 is built from 12 residues. Germline V gives CDR1 GTSNPN, CDR2 SVGIG (reference sequence).

This clonotype was observed a single time. CDR3 bases: TGTGCCAGCAGCTTAGGGGACATCGCCTATGGCTACACCTTC. Translating gives CASSLGDIAYGYTF. The gene calls are TRBV7-9 and TRBJ1-2; D might be TRBD1 (6 bases). This CDR3 comprises 14 residues. CDR1 and CDR2 from the germline V gene are SEHNR and FQNEAQ (reference sequence). V dropped 1 base and J dropped 4 bases, with 10 bases sitting between them. Drawing the rest from reference TRBV7-9 and TRBJ1-2, the complete variable domain is DTGVSQNPRHKITKRGQNVTFRCDPISEHNRLYWYRQTLGQGPEFLTYFQNEAQLEKSRLLSDRFSAERPKGSFSTLEIQRTEQGDSAMYLCASSLGDIAYGYTFGSGTRLTVV.

This clonotype was detected only a few times. This chain links TRBV2 with TRBJ2-2; 8 bases align to TRBD2. The germline V gene encodes CDR1 SNHLY and CDR2 FYNNEI. The junction had 7 bases not matched to a gene; V was cut back by 4 bases and J by 0 bases. This CDR3 has 17 amino acids. The CDR3 reads CASSGSRAGANTGELFF. In nucleotides, the CDR3 is TGTGCCAGCAGTGGTTCTCGAGCGGGAGCGAACACCGGGGAGCTGTTTTTT.

The chain uses TRBV6-1 and TRBJ1-6, with 10 bases aligning to TRBD1. The V gene's germline CDR1 is MNHNS and CDR2 SASEGT. The J segment lost 9 bases and the V segment lost 6 bases, leaving 2 bases of the junction unmatched. The CDR3 length is 13 residues. The CDR3 is CASSRDRGSPLHF. In nucleotides, the CDR3 is TGTGCCAGCAGCCGGGACAGGGGTTCACCCCTCCACTTT.

This clonotype was found a few times. The J gene is TRBJ2-7, the V gene TRBV6-5; D is perhaps TRBD2 (6 bases). V was pared by 2 bases and J by 0 bases, with 11 bases between. CDR3 length: 15 residues. CDR1 and CDR2 (germline): MNHEY, SVGAGI. DNA for the CDR3: TGTGCCAGCAGTTACAGGTCTAGCGCCTCCTACGAGCAGTACTTC. The encoded protein is CASSYRSSASYEQYF.